Listed below are T cell receptor beta chains from one sample, sequenced in a study of T-cell memory formation after mild COVID-19. A single record per CDR3 protein comes from TCRdb applying MiXCR to the 5' RACE reads. The sample gives around 390,000 distinct CDR3 sequences, about 15% of which show up once; 20% to 25% is in the top ten. Sequencing was done on a sample of PBMCs or a T cell subset sorted from them (not recorded which). The receptors derive from a man aged 18 to 35 who had mild COVID-19 (a few samples of this study predate the infection). Cell type and time point are not known. CDR3s include the opening cysteine and the closing phenylalanine or tryptophan. The order of the fields is V gene, J gene, D gene, clone size, CDR3 DNA, CDR3 protein. A D gene is named only where the DNA matches it firmly. Clone size appears in some rows only: once, few, many, or a class for an expanded clone.

TRBV6-2/TRBV6-3	TRBJ2-1	NA	few	TGTGCCAGCAGAGGGGACCAAAGCTCCTACAATGAGCAGTTCTTC	CASRGDQSSYNEQFF
TRBV15	TRBJ2-1	TRBD2	many	TGTGCCACCAGCAGCCCAGGACTAGCCGGTGAGCAGTTCTTC	CATSSPGLAGEQFF
TRBV4-3	TRBJ2-3	NA	NA	TGCGCCAGCAGCCCGTACGAGGGAAATACGCAGTATTTT	CASSPYEGNTQYF
TRBV11-2	TRBJ2-7	NA	few	TGTGCCAGCAGCCGAGGGGCAGTCGGGCGCGAGCAGTACTTC	CASSRGAVGREQYF
TRBV7-9	TRBJ1-1	NA	NA	TGTGCCAGCAGCTCTCGGGGGAGAGGCTCGAACACTGAAGCTTTCTTT	CASSSRGRGSNTEAFF
TRBV4-1	TRBJ1-1	NA	NA	TGCGCCAGCAGCCAAGTCTCGTACACTGAAGCTTTCTTT	CASSQVSYTEAFF
TRBV5-1	TRBJ2-1	NA	NA	TGCGCCAGCATCGTCTTGGACGATGAGCAGTTCTTC	CASIVLDDEQFF
TRBV11-2	TRBJ2-3	TRBD2	few	TGTGCCAGCAGCTTAATCGCGGGGGGCCGCACAGATACGCAGTATTTT	CASSLIAGGRTDTQYF
TRBV29-1	TRBJ1-5	NA	NA	TGCAGCCCGAATCAGCCCCAGCATTTT	CSPNQPQHF
TRBV7-3	TRBJ2-2	NA	many	TGTGCCAGCAGCACCAACACCGGGGAGCTGTTTTTT	CASSTNTGELFF
TRBV20-1	TRBJ1-4	TRBD1	NA	TGCAGTGCTAGGGGGACCGGGACAGGCTCTAATGAAAAACTGTTTTTT	CSARGTGTGSNEKLFF
TRBV4-1	TRBJ1-2	NA	NA	TGCGCCAGCAGCCAAGTAAAAGGCGGGAGCAACTATGGCTACACCTTC	CASSQVKGGSNYGYTF
TRBV7-2	TRBJ2-2	NA	many	TGTGCCAGCAGCTTGAGGGGGAACACCGGGGAGCTGTTTTTT	CASSLRGNTGELFF
TRBV5-1	TRBJ2-7	NA	few	TGCGCCAGCAGCTTCCAAGGGACTCAGGCCGAGCAGTACTTC	CASSFQGTQAEQYF
TRBV4-2	TRBJ2-3	NA	NA	TGTGCCAGCAGCCAAGGAGGGCAGGGAAGGGCAGATACGCAGTATTTT	CASSQGGQGRADTQYF
TRBV6-5	TRBJ2-1	NA	few	TGTGCCAGCCGTCTAGAGGGGCCTTCCTACAATGAGCAGTTCTTC	CASRLEGPSYNEQFF
TRBV12-3/TRBV12-4	TRBJ1-1	TRBD1	few	TGTGCCAGCAGTGTCTACAGGGGTAGATGGACTGAAGCTTTCTTT	CASSVYRGRWTEAFF
TRBV14	TRBJ2-3	TRBD1	NA	TGTGCCAGCAGCCAGATAAAGGGGGCCTCAGATACGCAGTATTTT	CASSQIKGASDTQYF
TRBV9	TRBJ1-3	NA	NA	TGTGCCAGCAGCGTAGAAGTCGGTGGACCCTCCTCCGGAAACACCATATATTTT	CASSVEVGGPSSGNTIYF
TRBV6-2/TRBV6-3	TRBJ2-7	NA	few	TGTGCCAGCAGTTACCCTTTCTACGAGCAGTACTTC	CASSYPFYEQYF
TRBV12-3/TRBV12-4	TRBJ1-2	NA	NA	TGTGCCAGCAGTTCGTGGGGGGCCTCCTATGGCTACACCTTC	CASSSWGASYGYTF
TRBV19	TRBJ2-2	TRBD2	NA	TGTGCCAGTAGCGCCGGGGGGGTCCTCACCGGGGAGCTGTTTTTT	CASSAGGVLTGELFF
TRBV2	TRBJ2-2	NA	few	TGTGCCAGCACACAGTACACCGGGGAGCTGTTTTTT	CASTQYTGELFF
TRBV7-3	TRBJ1-1	NA	few	TGTGCCAGCAGCCGAGGTGGGGTGGACACTGAAGCTTTCTTT	CASSRGGVDTEAFF
TRBV7-2	TRBJ2-5	TRBD1	NA	TGTGCCAGCAGCTTTAGGGGGCGGTTGGAGACCCAGTACTTC	CASSFRGRLETQYF
TRBV28	TRBJ2-5	NA	NA	TGTGCCACCTCCGGGCCAGGGCAAGAGACCCAGTACTTC	CATSGPGQETQYF
TRBV10-3	TRBJ1-2	NA	NA	TGTGCCATCAGTGACCAGTACCGGAGTACCTATGGCTACACCTTC	CAISDQYRSTYGYTF
TRBV12-3/TRBV12-4	TRBJ2-1	NA	NA	TGTGCCAGCAGCCCACAGACCCTCAATGAGCAGTTCTTC	CASSPQTLNEQFF
TRBV7-9	TRBJ2-7	NA	NA	TGTGCCAGCAGCTTAGGGGCAGGCGACTACGAGCAGTACTTC	CASSLGAGDYEQYF